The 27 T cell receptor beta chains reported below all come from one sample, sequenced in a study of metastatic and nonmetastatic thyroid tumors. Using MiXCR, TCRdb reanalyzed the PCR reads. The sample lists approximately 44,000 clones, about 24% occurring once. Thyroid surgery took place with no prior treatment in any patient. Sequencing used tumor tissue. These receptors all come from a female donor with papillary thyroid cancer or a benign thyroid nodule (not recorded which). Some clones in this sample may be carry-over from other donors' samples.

The CDR3 spells CASRPWAGLTGELFF. CDR3 DNA sequence: TGCGCCAGCAGGCCTTGGGCGGGACTCACCGGGGAGCTGTTTTTT. The chain recombines TRBV5-1 with TRBJ2-2; TRBD2 might be the D (6 bases). V was shortened by 5 bases and J by 4 bases, with 15 bases between the two germline ends. The CDR3 extends over 15 amino acids. Per germline, CDR1 SGHRS and CDR2 YFSETQ.

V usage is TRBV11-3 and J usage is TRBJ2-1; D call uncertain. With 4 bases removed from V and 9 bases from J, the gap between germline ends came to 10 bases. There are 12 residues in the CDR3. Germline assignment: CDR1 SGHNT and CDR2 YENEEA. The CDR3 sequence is CASSSHTGEQFF. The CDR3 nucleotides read TGTGCCAGCAGCTCCCACACGGGTGAGCAGTTCTTC.

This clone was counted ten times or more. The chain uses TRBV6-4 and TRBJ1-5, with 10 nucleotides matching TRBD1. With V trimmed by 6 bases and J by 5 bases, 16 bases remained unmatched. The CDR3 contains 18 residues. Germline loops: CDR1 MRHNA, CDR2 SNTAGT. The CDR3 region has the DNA TGTGCCAGCAGGCGTAGGGTTCCCGGGACAGGGGTAGATCAGCCCCAGCATTTT. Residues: CASRRRVPGTGVDQPQHF.

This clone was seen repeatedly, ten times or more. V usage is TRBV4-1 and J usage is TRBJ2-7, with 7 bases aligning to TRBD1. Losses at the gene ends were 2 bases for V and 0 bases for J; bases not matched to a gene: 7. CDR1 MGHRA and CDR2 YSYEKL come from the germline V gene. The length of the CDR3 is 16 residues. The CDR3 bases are TGCGCCAGCAGCCAACGGGGACAGCTAAGCTCCTACGAGCAGTACTTC. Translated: CASSQRGQLSSYEQYF.

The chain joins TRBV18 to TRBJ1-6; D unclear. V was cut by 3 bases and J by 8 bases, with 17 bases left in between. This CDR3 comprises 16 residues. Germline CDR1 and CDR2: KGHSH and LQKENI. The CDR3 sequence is CASSPSDGTQHSPLHF. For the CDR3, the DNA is TGTGCCAGCTCACCGTCGGACGGAACCCAACATTCACCCCTCCACTTT. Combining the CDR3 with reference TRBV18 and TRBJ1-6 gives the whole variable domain NAGVMQNPRHLVRRRGQEARLRCSPMKGHSHVYWYRQLPEEGLKFMVYLQKENIIDESGMPKERFSAEFPKEGPSILRIQQVVRGDSAAYFCASSPSDGTQHSPLHFGNGTRLTVT.

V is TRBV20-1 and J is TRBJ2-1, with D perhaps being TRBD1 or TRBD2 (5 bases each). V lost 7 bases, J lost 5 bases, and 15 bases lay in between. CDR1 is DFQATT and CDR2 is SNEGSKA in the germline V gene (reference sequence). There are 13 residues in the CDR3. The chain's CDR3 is CSVERGTNNEQFF. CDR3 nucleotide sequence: TGCAGTGTAGAGAGGGGCACTAACAATGAGCAGTTCTTC.

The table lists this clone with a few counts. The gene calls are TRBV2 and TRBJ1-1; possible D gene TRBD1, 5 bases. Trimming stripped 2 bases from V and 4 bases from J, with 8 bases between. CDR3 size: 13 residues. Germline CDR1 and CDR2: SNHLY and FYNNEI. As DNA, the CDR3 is TGTGCCAGCAGTGAATTTCAGGGCACTGAAGCTTTCTTT. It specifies CASSEFQGTEAFF.

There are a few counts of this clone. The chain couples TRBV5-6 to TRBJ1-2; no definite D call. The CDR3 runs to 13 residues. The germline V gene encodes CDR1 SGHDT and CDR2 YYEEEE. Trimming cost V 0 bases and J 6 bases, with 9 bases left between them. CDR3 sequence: CASSLDDSHGYTF. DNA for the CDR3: TGTGCCAGCAGCTTGGACGATTCTCATGGCTACACCTTC.

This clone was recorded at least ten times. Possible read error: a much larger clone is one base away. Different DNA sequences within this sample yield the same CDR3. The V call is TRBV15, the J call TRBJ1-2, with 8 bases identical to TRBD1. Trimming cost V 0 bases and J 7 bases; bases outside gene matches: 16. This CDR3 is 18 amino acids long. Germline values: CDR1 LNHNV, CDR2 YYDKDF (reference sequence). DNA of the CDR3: TGTGCCACCAGCAGAGAGGGGGCTGACGGGACAGGTGTAGGTGGCTACACCTTC. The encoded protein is CATSREGADGTGVGGYTF.

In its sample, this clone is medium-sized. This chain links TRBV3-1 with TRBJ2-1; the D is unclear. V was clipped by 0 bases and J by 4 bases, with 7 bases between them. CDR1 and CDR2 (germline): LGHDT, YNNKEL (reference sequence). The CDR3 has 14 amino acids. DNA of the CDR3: TGTGCCAGCAGCCAAGAACTTAGGTACAATGAGCAGTTCTTC. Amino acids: CASSQELRYNEQFF.

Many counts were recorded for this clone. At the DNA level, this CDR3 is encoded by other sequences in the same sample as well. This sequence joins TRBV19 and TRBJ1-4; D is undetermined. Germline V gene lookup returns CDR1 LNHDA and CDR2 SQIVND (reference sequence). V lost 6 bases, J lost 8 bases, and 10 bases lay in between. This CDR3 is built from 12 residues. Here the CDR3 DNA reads TGTGCCAGTAGGAGCGGTCGCGAAAAACTGTTTTTT. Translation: CASRSGREKLFF.

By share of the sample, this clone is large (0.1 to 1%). The CDR3 sequence: CASSYYRRDRDGYTF. DNA for the CDR3: TGTGCCAGCAGCTATTACCGCCGGGACAGAGATGGCTACACCTTC. The chain recombines TRBV7-2 with TRBJ1-2; 7 bases are shared with TRBD1. J lost 6 bases, V lost 4 bases, and 11 bases had no gene match. CDR3 size: 15 residues. The germline V gene encodes CDR1 SGHTA and CDR2 FQGNSA.

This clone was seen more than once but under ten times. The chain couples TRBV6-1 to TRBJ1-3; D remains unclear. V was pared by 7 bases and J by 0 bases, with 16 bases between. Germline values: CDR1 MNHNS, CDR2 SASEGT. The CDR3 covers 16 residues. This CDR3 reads CASIKNLGVSGNTIYF. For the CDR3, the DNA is TGTGCCAGCATTAAAAATCTCGGCGTCTCTGGAAACACCATATATTTT.

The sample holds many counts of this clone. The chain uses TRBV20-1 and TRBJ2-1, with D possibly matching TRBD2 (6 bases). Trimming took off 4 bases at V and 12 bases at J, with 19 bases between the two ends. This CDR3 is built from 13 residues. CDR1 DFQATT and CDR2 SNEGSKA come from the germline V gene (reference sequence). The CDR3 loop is CSAKGGLKSGQFF. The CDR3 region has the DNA TGCAGTGCTAAAGGAGGGCTTAAATCGGGGCAGTTCTTC.

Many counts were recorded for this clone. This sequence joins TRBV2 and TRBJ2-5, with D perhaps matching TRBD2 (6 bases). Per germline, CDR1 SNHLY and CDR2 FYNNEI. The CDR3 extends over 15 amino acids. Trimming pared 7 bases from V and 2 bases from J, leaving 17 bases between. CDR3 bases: TGTGCCAGCATCCTGATCCCGGGGGAACAAGAGACCCAGTACTTC. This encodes CASILIPGEQETQYF.

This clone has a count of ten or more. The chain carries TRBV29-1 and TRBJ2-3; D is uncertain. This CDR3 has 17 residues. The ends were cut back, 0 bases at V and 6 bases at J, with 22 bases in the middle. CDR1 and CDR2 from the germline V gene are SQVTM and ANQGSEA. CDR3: CSVEDPRYTPIWDTQYF. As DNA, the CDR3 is TGCAGCGTTGAAGATCCAAGGTACACCCCCATTTGGGATACGCAGTATTTT.

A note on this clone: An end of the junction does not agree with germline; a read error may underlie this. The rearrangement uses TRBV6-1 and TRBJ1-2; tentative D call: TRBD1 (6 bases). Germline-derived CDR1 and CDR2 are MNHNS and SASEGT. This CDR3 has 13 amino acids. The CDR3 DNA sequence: TGTGCCAGCAGCCGGGACATTAACTATGGCCACACCTTC. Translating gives CASSRDINYGHTF.

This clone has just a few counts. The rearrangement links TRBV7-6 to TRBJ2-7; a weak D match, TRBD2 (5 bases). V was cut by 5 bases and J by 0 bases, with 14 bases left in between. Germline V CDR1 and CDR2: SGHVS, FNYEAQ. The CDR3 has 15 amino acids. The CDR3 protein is CASSLPDSVSYEQYF. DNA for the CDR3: TGTGCCAGCAGCCTCCCTGATAGCGTCTCCTACGAGCAGTACTTC.

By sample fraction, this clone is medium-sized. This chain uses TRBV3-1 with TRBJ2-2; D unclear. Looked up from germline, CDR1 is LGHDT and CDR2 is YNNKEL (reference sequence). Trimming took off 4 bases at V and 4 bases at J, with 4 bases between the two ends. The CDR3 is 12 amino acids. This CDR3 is CASSPSTGELFF. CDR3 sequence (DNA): TGTGCCAGCAGCCCTAGCACCGGGGAGCTGTTTTTT.

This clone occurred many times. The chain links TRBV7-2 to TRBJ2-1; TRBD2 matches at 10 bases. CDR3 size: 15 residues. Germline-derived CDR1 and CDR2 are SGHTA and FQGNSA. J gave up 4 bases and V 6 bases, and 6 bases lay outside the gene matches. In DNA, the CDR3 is TGTGCCAGCAGACCGACTAGCGGGTCATACAATGAGCAGTTCTTC. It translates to CASRPTSGSYNEQFF.

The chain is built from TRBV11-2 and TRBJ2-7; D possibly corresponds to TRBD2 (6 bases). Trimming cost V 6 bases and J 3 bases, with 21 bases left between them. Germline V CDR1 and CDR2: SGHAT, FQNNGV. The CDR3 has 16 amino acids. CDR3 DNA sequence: TGTGCCAGCAGTCCAAGCGGGCAGGGAAGGGACTACGAGCAGTACTTC. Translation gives CASSPSGQGRDYEQYF.

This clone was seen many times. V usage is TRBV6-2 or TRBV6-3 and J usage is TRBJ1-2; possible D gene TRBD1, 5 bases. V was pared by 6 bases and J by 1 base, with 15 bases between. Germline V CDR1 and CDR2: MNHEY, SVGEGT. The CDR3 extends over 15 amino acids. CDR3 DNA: TGTGCCAGCAGCAGGGAAGATTTTATTAACTATGGCTACACCTTC. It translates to CASSREDFINYGYTF.

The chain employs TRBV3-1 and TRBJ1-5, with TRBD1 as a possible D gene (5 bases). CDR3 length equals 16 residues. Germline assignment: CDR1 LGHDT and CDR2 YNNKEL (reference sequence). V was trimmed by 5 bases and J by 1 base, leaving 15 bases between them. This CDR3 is CASSGGAGSSNQPQHF. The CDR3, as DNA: TGTGCCAGCAGCGGAGGGGCTGGGTCGAGCAATCAGCCCCAGCATTTT.

The CDR3 DNA sequence: TGTGCCAGCACAGGTGGGGACGTCGCCTACACCTTC. Encoded protein: CASTGGDVAYTF. The V gene is TRBV5-4, the J gene TRBJ1-2; D may be TRBD1 (5 bases). The V end lost 6 bases, the J end lost 10 bases, and 16 bases lay between the germline ends. CDR1 and CDR2 (germline): SGHNT, YYREEE (reference sequence). The CDR3 totals 12 residues. Filled out from reference TRBV5-4 and TRBJ1-2, the complete variable domain reads ETGVTQSPTHLIKTRGQQVTLRCSSQSGHNTVSWYQQALGQGPQFIFQYYREEENGRGNFPPRFSGLQFPNYSSELNVNALELDDSALYLCASTGGDVAYTFGSGTRLTVV.

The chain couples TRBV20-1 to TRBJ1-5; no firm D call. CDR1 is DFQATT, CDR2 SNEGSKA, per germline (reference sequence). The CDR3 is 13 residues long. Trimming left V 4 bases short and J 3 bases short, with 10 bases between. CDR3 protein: CSATRAANQPQHF. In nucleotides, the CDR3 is TGCAGTGCTACCCGAGCTGCCAATCAGCCCCAGCATTTT.

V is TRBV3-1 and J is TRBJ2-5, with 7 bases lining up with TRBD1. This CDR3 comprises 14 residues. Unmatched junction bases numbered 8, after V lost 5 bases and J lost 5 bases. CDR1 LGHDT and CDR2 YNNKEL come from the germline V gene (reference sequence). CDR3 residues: CASSFRQGVETQYF. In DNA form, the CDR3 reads TGTGCCAGCAGCTTCCGACAGGGTGTGGAGACCCAGTACTTC.

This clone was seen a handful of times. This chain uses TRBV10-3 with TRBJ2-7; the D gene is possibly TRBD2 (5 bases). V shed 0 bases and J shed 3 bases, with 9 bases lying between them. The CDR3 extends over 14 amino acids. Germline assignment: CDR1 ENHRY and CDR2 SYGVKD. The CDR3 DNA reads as TGTGCCATCAGTGAGTCGATCGGGAACTACGAGCAGTACTTC. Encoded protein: CAISESIGNYEQYF.